These 23 T cell receptor beta chains share one sample of origin, sequenced in a study of CD8+ T cells in alopecia areata. Sequencing used cDNA as its template, made by extracting RNA and reverse transcribing it. Measured with immunoSEQ multiplex PCR; TCRdb has only the in-frame clones, and not every one. The sample holds about 200,000 clones, 30% to 40% seen once. Treatment of the sample: oral pan-JAK inhibitor, 5-10 mg twice daily. This specimen was CD4+ T cells sorted from blood, taken between weeks 30 and 35, from a patient treated with tofacitinib. All receptors come from a human donor with alopecia areata.

This clone has more than one count but fewer than ten. The chain is built from TRBV30 and TRBJ2-1; 11 nucleotides match TRBD2. The J segment lost 9 bases and the V segment lost 0 bases, leaving 10 bases of the junction unmatched. Germline V gene sequence: CDR1 GTSNPN, CDR2 SVGIG (reference sequence). This CDR3 is built from 16 residues. The CDR3 region is CAWSVLLAGGRIEQFF. CDR3 in DNA: TGTGCCTGGAGTGTCCTGTTAGCGGGAGGGAGGATTGAGCAGTTCTTC.

J is TRBJ1-5 and V is TRBV18; D uncertain. Trimming cost V 6 bases and J 0 bases, with 9 bases left between them. The CDR3 spans 14 residues. Germline V gene lookup returns CDR1 KGHSH and CDR2 LQKENI. Here the CDR3 reads CASSKRDSNQPQHF. The CDR3 DNA follows: TGTGCCAGCTCCAAACGAGATAGCAATCAGCCCCAGCATTTT.

This sequence joins TRBV5-1 and TRBJ1-6, with 7 bases that match TRBD1. CDR1 SGHRS and CDR2 YFSETQ come from the germline V gene. The CDR3 consists of 14 residues. V shed 9 bases and J 10 bases; nucleotides not matched to a gene: 13. In DNA form, the CDR3 reads TGCGCCACCAAAACCGGGACAGAAAGCTCACCCCTCCACTTT. Translating it yields CATKTGTESSPLHF.

This clone was seen more than once but under ten times. The rearrangement uses TRBV6-5 and TRBJ2-7, with unresolved D. V shed 5 bases and J shed 3 bases, with 14 bases lying between them. Per germline, CDR1 MNHEY and CDR2 SVGAGI. The CDR3 is made up of 14 amino acids. The DNA of the CDR3 is TGTGCCAGCAGTACCCCCCGCGCACACTACGAGCAGTACTTC. Residues: CASSTPRAHYEQYF.

V is TRBV7-2 and J is TRBJ2-3; maybe TRBD2 (5 bases). The length of the CDR3 is 12 residues. V lost 2 bases to trimming and J lost 7 bases, with 7 bases between them. Germline-derived CDR1 and CDR2 are SGHTA and FQGNSA. The CDR3 spells CASSLRRNTQYF. The CDR3 coding sequence is TGTGCCAGCAGCTTACGGAGGAATACGCAGTATTTT.

This chain connects TRBV7-8 to TRBJ1-5; a possible D gene is TRBD1 (5 bases). Per germline, CDR1 SGHVS and CDR2 FQNEAQ. This CDR3 contains 14 residues. V dropped 2 bases and J dropped 2 bases, with 7 bases sitting between them. CDR3 protein: CASSLRGGNQPQHF. The CDR3 nucleotides read TGTGCCAGCAGCTTAAGGGGCGGCAATCAGCCCCAGCATTTT.

The V call is TRBV25-1, the J call TRBJ1-5; 8 nucleotides agree with TRBD1. Per germline, CDR1 MGHDK and CDR2 SYGVNS. This CDR3 has 12 amino acids. The CDR3: CASGQDNQPQHF. CDR3 nucleotide sequence: TGTGCTTCGGGACAGGATAATCAGCCCCAGCATTTT.

This chain's CDR3 is CASSSPGQRPEAFF. The CDR3 region has the DNA TGTGCCAGCAGCTCACCGGGACAGAGACCTGAAGCTTTCTTT. The rearrangement links TRBV5-4 to TRBJ1-1; 7 bases line up with TRBD1. Germline CDR1 and CDR2: SGHNT and YYREEE (reference sequence). V was pared by 3 bases and J by 6 bases, with 8 bases of the junction left unmatched. The CDR3 has 14 amino acids.

This clone was seen more than once but under ten times. The chain carries TRBV5-1 and TRBJ2-7; TRBD2 matches 14 bases. From germline, CDR1 is SGHRS and CDR2 YFSETQ. With 4 bases clipped from V and 1 base from J, the junction kept 7 bases outside the gene matches. There are 17 residues in the CDR3. The CDR3 protein is CASSPGGLAGGSYEQYF. The CDR3 bases are TGCGCCAGCAGCCCCGGCGGACTAGCGGGGGGTTCCTACGAGCAGTACTTC. Drawing the rest from reference TRBV5-1 and TRBJ2-7, the complete variable domain is KAGVTQTPRYLIKTRGQQVTLSCSPISGHRSVSWYQQTPGQGLQFLFEYFSETQRNKGNFPGRFSGRQFSNSRSEMNVSTLELGDSALYLCASSPGGLAGGSYEQYFGPGTRLTVT.

The gene calls are TRBV5-1 and TRBJ2-7, with D maybe TRBD2 (6 bases). V shed 3 bases and J shed 3 bases, with 13 bases lying between them. The CDR3 contains 14 residues. Per germline, CDR1 SGHRS and CDR2 YFSETQ. CDR3 sequence reads: CASSSGVPDYEQYF. The DNA for the CDR3 is TGCGCCAGCAGCTCGGGGGTCCCGGACTACGAGCAGTACTTC.

A few counts support this clone. The chain is built from TRBV4-2 and TRBJ2-3; D remains unclear. Trimming cost V 4 bases and J 1 base, with 9 bases left between them. CDR1 is LGHNA and CDR2 is YNFKEQ in the germline V gene. CDR3 size: 14 residues. The CDR3 spells CASSPRQGTDTQYF. CDR3 coding DNA: TGTGCCAGCAGCCCCCGGCAGGGCACAGATACGCAGTATTTT.

V and J are TRBV6-6 and TRBJ2-5, with 13 bases lining up with TRBD2. Germline V CDR1 and CDR2: MNHNY, SVGAGI (reference sequence). V dropped 8 bases and J dropped 5; count of bases not matched to a gene: 5. The CDR3 contains 14 residues. The CDR3 DNA is TGTGCCAGCGGGGGACTAGCGGGATGGGAGACCCAGTACTTC. Translating it yields CASGGLAGWETQYF.

The V and J genes are TRBV6-6 and TRBJ1-5, with D perhaps matching TRBD1 (5 bases). The V gene lost 7 bases and the J gene lost 6 bases, with 13 bases spanning the gap. There are 13 residues in the CDR3. Germline CDR1 reads MNHNY; CDR2 reads SVGAGI (reference sequence). CDR3 region: CASTGTELQPQHF. CDR3 DNA: TGTGCCAGCACTGGGACGGAACTTCAGCCCCAGCATTTT.

This clone was recorded only once. The rearrangement uses TRBV5-1 and TRBJ1-4; TRBD1 aligns across 8 bases. V was pared by 4 bases and J by 8 bases, with 7 bases of the junction left unmatched. The CDR3 is 14 residues long. Germline lookup yields CDR1 SGHRS and CDR2 YFSETQ. CDR3 DNA: TGCGCCAGCAGCCCCGGGACAGGTGGCGAAAAACTGTTTTTT. Translation: CASSPGTGGEKLFF.

This clone occurred a few times. CDR3 bases: TGTGCCAGCAGCTTAACGGGGAATCAGCCCCAGCATTTT. Amino acids: CASSLTGNQPQHF. The chain employs TRBV7-3 and TRBJ1-5; D unclear. V dropped 0 bases and J dropped 4 bases, with 4 bases sitting between them. CDR1 is SGHTA and CDR2 is FQGTGA in the germline V gene. This CDR3 has 13 residues.

The chain uses TRBV7-2 and TRBJ2-3, with a possible D match to TRBD2 (6 bases). The V end was cut by 5 bases, the J end by 2 bases, with 14 bases between. The CDR3 spans 15 residues. The germline V gene encodes CDR1 SGHTA and CDR2 FQGNSA. The CDR3 nucleotides read TGTGCCAGCAGCCGACTAGGTGGAACCACAGATACGCAGTATTTT. Its translation: CASSRLGGTTDTQYF. Looking up the rest from reference TRBV7-2 and TRBJ2-3 gives the full variable domain: GAGVSQSPSNKVTEKGKDVELRCDPISGHTALYWYRQSLGQGLEFLIYFQGNSAPDKSGLPSDRFSAERTGGSVSTLTIQRTQQEDSAVYLCASSRLGGTTDTQYFGPGTRLTVL.

The genes are TRBV30 and TRBJ1-1, with D maybe TRBD1 (5 bases). Germline CDR1 is GTSNPN and CDR2 is SVGIG (reference sequence). V was cut by 3 bases and J by 1 base, with 15 bases left in between. The CDR3 has 15 residues. As DNA, the CDR3 is TGTGCCTGGAGCGAAGACAGCAGACGGAACACTGAAGCTTTCTTT. Translation gives CAWSEDSRRNTEAFF.

The chain carries TRBV15 and TRBJ1-3; unclear D gene. The CDR3 is 15 amino acids. Germline V gene data show CDR1 as LNHNV and CDR2 as YYDKDF (reference sequence). Trimming took off 0 bases at V and 4 bases at J, with 10 bases between the two ends. CDR3 sequence reads: CATSRESDGGNTIYF. The DNA of the CDR3 is TGTGCCACCAGCAGAGAATCGGACGGAGGAAACACCATATATTTT. Combining the CDR3 with reference TRBV15 and TRBJ1-3 gives the whole variable domain DAMVIQNPRYQVTQFGKPVTLSCSQTLNHNVMYWYQQKSSQAPKLLFHYYDKDFNNEADTPDNFQSRRPNTSFCFLDIRSPGLGDTAMYLCATSRESDGGNTIYFGEGSWLTVV.

This clone was seen a few times. The chain combines TRBV10-3 with TRBJ2-5, with D perhaps matching TRBD1 (6 bases). Germline V CDR1 and CDR2: ENHRY, SYGVKD. V was trimmed by 2 bases and J by 5 bases, leaving 12 bases between them. The length of the CDR3 is 14 residues. CDR3 nucleotide sequence: TGTGCCATCAGTGAGGAAAACACAGGGGAGACCCAGTACTTC. Residues: CAISEENTGETQYF.

This clone was found a few times. The V call is TRBV6-5, the J call TRBJ1-4; TRBD1 is a possible D gene (6 bases). The CDR3 consists of 14 residues. Germline CDR1 is MNHEY and CDR2 is SVGAGI. The V gene lost 5 bases and the J gene lost 0 bases, with 7 bases spanning the gap. This CDR3 reads CASSRQATNEKLFF. The CDR3, as DNA: TGTGCCAGCAGTCGACAGGCAACTAATGAAAAACTGTTTTTT.

This chain connects TRBV29-1 to TRBJ1-1; D may be TRBD1 (6 bases). The CDR3 loop spans 15 amino acids. Per germline, CDR1 SQVTM and CDR2 ANQGSEA. The V and J ends lost 4 bases and 3 bases respectively, with 18 bases between them. The CDR3 region has the DNA TGCAGCGTTGCCCCCGGGTCTGGGGGCTACACTGAAGCTTTCTTT. Its translation is CSVAPGSGGYTEAFF.

The chain employs TRBV9 and TRBJ2-1; 14 nucleotides match TRBD2. CDR3 length: 15 amino acids. Looked up from germline, CDR1 is SGDLS and CDR2 is YYNGEE. The trim removed 7 bases at V and 10 bases at J, leaving 10 bases unmatched. The CDR3 DNA reads as TGTGCCAGCGGGACTAGCGGGAGTAAGGTCGGCGAGCAGTTCTTC. Protein sequence: CASGTSGSKVGEQFF.

This clone was seen a handful of times. The chain has TRBV2 and TRBJ1-2; no reliable D call. V lost 1 base, J lost 4 bases, and 7 bases lay in between. Germline V CDR1 and CDR2: SNHLY, FYNNEI. The length of the CDR3 is 13 residues. The CDR3 loop reads CASSEVESYGYTF. CDR3 bases: TGTGCCAGCAGTGAAGTGGAGAGCTATGGCTACACCTTC.